The 9 T cell receptor beta chains below all came from one sample that was sequenced in a study of CD8 T cells in Susac syndrome. Random hexamers were used to reverse transcribe an amount of 0.5 to 1 ug RNA. Each CDR3 protein gets one entry after TCRdb re-called the immunoSEQ multiplex PCR reads with MiXCR. The sample contains 150,000 or so distinct CDR3 sequences, about 94% of which appear only once. The sequencing input was CD4+ T cells from PBMCs. The receptors shown here come from a human donor in good health.

The CDR3 here is CASRGVGDSPLHF. In nucleotides, the CDR3 is TGTGCCAGCAGAGGGGTGGGAGATTCACCCCTCCACTTT. The chain joins TRBV12-3 or TRBV12-4 to TRBJ1-6, with D perhaps matching TRBD1 (5 bases). The V gene lost 6 bases and the J gene lost 8 bases, with 11 bases spanning the gap. The CDR3 extends over 13 amino acids.

The chain recombines TRBV29-1 with TRBJ1-2; D perhaps matches TRBD1 (5 bases). V was shortened by 4 bases and J by 3 bases, with 12 bases between the two germline ends. The V gene's germline CDR1 is SQVTM and CDR2 ANQGSEA. The CDR3 runs 13 residues. The CDR3 coding sequence is TGCAGCGTTGCAGTTGGGGGAGACTATGGCTACACCTTC. Its translation: CSVAVGGDYGYTF.

The chain links TRBV5-4 to TRBJ2-3; the D gene is possibly TRBD2 (6 bases). Germline CDR1 SGHNT, CDR2 YYREEE (reference sequence). V lost 4 bases, J lost 3 bases, and 18 bases lay in between. The CDR3 runs to 16 residues. CDR3 DNA sequence: TGTGCCAGCAGCCGTGCGCTGCGACTAGGAACAGATACGCAGTATTTT. This encodes CASSRALRLGTDTQYF.

The chain recombines TRBV5-4 with TRBJ1-2, with TRBD1 matching over 8 bases. CDR1 and CDR2 from the germline V gene are SGHNT and YYREEE (reference sequence). The CDR3 runs 12 residues. V lost 4 bases, J lost 8 bases, and 4 bases stayed unmatched. CDR3 DNA: TGTGCCAGCAGCGCGACAGGGGAGGGCTACACCTTC. Translation gives CASSATGEGYTF.

This rearrangement joins TRBV5-4 to TRBJ2-3; D unclear. The V end lost 5 bases, the J end lost 1 base, and 11 bases lay between the germline ends. The length of the CDR3 is 14 residues. Per the germline V gene, CDR1 is SGHNT and CDR2 is YYREEE (reference sequence). The CDR3 region has the DNA TGTGCCAGCAGTCAAATGACTGGCACAGATACGCAGTATTTT. This sequence encodes CASSQMTGTDTQYF.

The chain employs TRBV30 and TRBJ1-4; unclear D gene. Germline V gene sequence: CDR1 GTSNPN, CDR2 SVGIG (reference sequence). This CDR3 region has 14 residues. Trimming stripped 0 bases from V and 5 bases from J, with 10 bases between. The CDR3 DNA follows: TGTGCCTGGAGTGTCGGGCGGGGAAATGAAAAACTGTTTTTT. Amino acids: CAWSVGRGNEKLFF.

V usage is TRBV5-6 and J usage is TRBJ1-1; possibly TRBD1 for D (5 bases). The CDR3 totals 13 residues. Germline loops: CDR1 SGHDT, CDR2 YYEEEE. V shed 0 bases and J shed 7 bases, with 10 bases lying between them. As DNA, the CDR3 is TGTGCCAGCAGCTTGGACAGGACTAGTGAAGCTTTCTTT. Its translation: CASSLDRTSEAFF.

The chain has TRBV18 and TRBJ2-1, with a possible D match to TRBD2 (5 bases). Trimming pared 1 base from V and 8 bases from J, leaving 12 bases between. This CDR3 comprises 14 residues. CDR1 and CDR2 (germline): KGHSH, LQKENI. CDR3 nucleotides: TGTGCCAGCTCACCACTCAGAGGGTTCGATGAGCAGTTCTTC. This gives the protein CASSPLRGFDEQFF.

The CDR3 coding sequence is TGTGCCAGCAGCGTTATGGGCGGCGGGGGGGCAGAGACCCAGTACTTC. The encoded protein is CASSVMGGGGAETQYF. The chain joins TRBV9 to TRBJ2-5; 9 nucleotides agree with TRBD2. V lost 2 bases and J lost 4; bases outside the gene matches: 9. Germline V gives CDR1 SGDLS, CDR2 YYNGEE. The CDR3 length is 16 residues.